This T cell receptor beta chain was identified in a study of blood T cell dynamics during melanoma immunotherapy (dated by TCRdb to the early 2020s). Looking at the study overall: The patients had metastatic melanoma and were given first-line pembrolizumab or nivolumab plus ipilimumab as standard of care in the United Kingdom. The training cohort was made up of consecutive patients, while a further independent group of patients from the same centre was pooled to form an external validation set. To identify early correlates of response, the study profiled peripheral T cell receptor repertoires in patients with metastatic melanoma before and after one cycle of checkpoint inhibitor therapy. Results the study describes overall, beyond this receptor: The study could not determine whether the T cell clones driving repertoire changes were melanoma-specific or reflected general immune activation. Unlike progressors, patients who went on to achieve disease control showed a bifurcated reorganization of the PBMC repertoire at W3, with either increased clonality or increased diversity. The relatively small sample size was acknowledged as something that could potentially limit how far the results can be generalized.

With respect to this clone: It lacks a known antigen. Qualities for individual bases were not recorded, and no much larger clone is one base off.

A fixed 350 ng of DNA was loaded for every bulk PBMC sample. TCR beta CDR3 sequences were amplified from genomic DNA with the immunoSEQ TCRb Assay kit following manufacturer instructions. The KAPA Library Quantification Kit for Illumina platforms was used to quantify pooled libraries by qPCR. Sequencing of the pooled libraries was done on an Illumina NextSeq 500, with clustering at roughly 0.6-1.1 pM. The paper's processing steps were these. Analysis of the TCR data relied on immunoSEQ ANALYZER and the R LymphoSeq package. A rearrangement efficiency score was calculated as productive divided by the sum of productive and non-productive CDR3 sequences. Clonality was measured with the Gini coefficient and diversity with the Renyi index at alpha=1, compared pairwise between timepoints within each patient. In LymphoSeq, clonal relatedness was computed using an edit distance of 3, and repertoire similarity was computed using the Bhattacharyya coefficient. To classify response, a linear discriminant analysis based on week-3 changes in clonality and diversity was built with the R MASS and caret packages. TCRdb provides this immuneACCESS table in a form limited to in-frame rearrangements. Some clones are lacking; in checked studies, under half of them reflect an unresolved V gene, and why the rest are absent is not known. V, J and clone size are those of that table, while D and trimming were read from the DNA. A total of about 8,400 clones appear in this sample, 75% to 90% of them only once. The ten largest clones represent around 3.6% of the sample.

From the germline V gene, CDR1 is SGHTA and CDR2 is FQGTGA. V is clipped by 0 bases and J by 1 base, and the sequence between their germline boundaries is 20 bases long. Taken from cysteine to phenylalanine, the CDR3 has 19 residues. The sequence is cut down to CDR3 DNA, 57 bases in frame from base 1. The time point label, read with the paper, signifies: week 3, after first cycle of checkpoint inhibitor. Blood samples were taken at two points: before treatment (T0) and at week 3 (W3), which came after the first cycle of checkpoint blockade. Except for a couple of patients with rapid clinical progression, response was assessed 12 weeks after the first infusion by RECIST 1.1; disease control meant complete response, partial response or stable disease. Any patient who had received prior systemic cancer treatment, was on concomitant immunosuppressant therapy or had synchronous other active malignancies was excluded. Bulk PBMC and plasma cell-free DNA were both sequenced for TCR beta so that circulating cells and T cell turnover could be tracked. PBMC were isolated from blood with Lymphoprep and SepMate tubes, followed by red cell lysis. DNA from PBMC and sorted T cell subsets was extracted with QIAamp DNA Blood Mini kits.

The source material was blood, sampled from a patient treated with checkpoint blockade. The chain is assembled from TRBV7-3 and TRBJ2-3; a tentative D match to TRBD2 spans 5 bases. The sequence came from a human donor with melanoma. The CDR3 sequence is CASSLTENGVPWGTDTQYF. Here is the DNA: TGTGCCAGCAGCTTAACTGAGAACGGGGTTCCTTGGGGCACAGATACGCAGTATTTT.